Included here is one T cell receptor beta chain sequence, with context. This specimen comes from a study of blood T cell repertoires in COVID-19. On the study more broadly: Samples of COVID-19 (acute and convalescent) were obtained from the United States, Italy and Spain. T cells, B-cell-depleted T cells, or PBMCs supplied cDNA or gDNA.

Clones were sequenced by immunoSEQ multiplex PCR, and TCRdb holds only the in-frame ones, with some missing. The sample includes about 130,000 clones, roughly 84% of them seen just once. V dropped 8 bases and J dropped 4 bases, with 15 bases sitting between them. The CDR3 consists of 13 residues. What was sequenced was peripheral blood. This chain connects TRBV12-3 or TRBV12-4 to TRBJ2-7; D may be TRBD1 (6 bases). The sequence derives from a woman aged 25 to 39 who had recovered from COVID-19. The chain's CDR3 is CASRGAGAYEQYF. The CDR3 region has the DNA TGTGCCAGCCGAGGGGCAGGGGCTTACGAGCAGTACTTC.